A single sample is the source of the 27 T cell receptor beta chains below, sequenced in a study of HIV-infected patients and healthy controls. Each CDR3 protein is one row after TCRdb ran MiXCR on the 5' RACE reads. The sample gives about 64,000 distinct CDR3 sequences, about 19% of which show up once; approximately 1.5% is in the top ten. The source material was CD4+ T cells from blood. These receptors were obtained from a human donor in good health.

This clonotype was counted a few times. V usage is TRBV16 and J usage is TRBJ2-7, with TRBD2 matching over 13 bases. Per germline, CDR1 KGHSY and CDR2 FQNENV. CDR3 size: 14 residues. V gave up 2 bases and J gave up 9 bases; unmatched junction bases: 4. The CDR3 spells CASSQPGLAGVQYF. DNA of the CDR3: TGTGCCAGCAGCCAACCCGGACTAGCGGGAGTGCAGTACTTC.

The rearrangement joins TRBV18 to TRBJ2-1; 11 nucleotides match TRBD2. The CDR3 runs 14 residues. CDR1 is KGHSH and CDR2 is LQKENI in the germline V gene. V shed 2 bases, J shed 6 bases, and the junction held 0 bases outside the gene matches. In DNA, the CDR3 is TGTGCCAGCTCACCAACTAGCGGGGGCAATGAGCAGTTCTTC. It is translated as CASSPTSGGNEQFF.

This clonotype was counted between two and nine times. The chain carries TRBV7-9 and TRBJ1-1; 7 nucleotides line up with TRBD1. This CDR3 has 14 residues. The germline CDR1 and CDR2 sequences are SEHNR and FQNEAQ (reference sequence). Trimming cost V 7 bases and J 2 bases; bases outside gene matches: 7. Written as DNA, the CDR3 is TGTGCCAGCACTTTTGGACAGGCAAACACTGAAGCTTTCTTT. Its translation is CASTFGQANTEAFF.

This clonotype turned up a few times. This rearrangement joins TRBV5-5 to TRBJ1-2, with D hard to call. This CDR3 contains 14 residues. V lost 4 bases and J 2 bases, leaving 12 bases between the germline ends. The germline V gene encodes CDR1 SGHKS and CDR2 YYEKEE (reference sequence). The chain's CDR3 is CASSREPLNYGYTF. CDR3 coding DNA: TGTGCCAGCAGCCGGGAGCCGCTAAACTATGGCTACACCTTC.

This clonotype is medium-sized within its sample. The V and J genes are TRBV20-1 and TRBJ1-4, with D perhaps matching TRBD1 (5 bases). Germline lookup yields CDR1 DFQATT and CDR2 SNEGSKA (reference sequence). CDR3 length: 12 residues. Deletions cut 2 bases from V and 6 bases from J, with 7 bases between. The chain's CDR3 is CSARRGDEKLFF. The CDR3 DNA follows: TGCAGTGCTAGACGAGGGGATGAAAAACTGTTTTTT.

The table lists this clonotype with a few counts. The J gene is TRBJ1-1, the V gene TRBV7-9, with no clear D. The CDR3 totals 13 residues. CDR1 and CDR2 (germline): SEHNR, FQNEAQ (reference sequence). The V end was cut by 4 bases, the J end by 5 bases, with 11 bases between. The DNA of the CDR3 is TGTGCCAGCAGCTACACATCGGGGACTGAAGCTTTCTTT. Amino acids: CASSYTSGTEAFF.

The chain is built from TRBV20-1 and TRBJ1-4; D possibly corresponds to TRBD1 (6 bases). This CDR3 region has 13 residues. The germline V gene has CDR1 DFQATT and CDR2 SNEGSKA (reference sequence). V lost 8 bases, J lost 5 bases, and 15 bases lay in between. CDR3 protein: CSTGGRGNEKLFF. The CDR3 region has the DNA TGCAGTACTGGGGGGCGAGGGAATGAAAAACTGTTTTTT.

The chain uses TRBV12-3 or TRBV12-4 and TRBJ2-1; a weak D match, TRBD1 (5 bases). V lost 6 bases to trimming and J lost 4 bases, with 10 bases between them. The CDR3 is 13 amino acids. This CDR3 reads CASSPGFYNEQFF. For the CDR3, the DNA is TGTGCCAGCAGCCCAGGGTTTTACAATGAGCAGTTCTTC.

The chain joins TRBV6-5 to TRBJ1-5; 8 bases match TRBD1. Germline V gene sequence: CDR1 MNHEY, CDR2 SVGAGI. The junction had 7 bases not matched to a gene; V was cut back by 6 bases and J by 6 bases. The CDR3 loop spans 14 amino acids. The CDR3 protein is CASSPDRGRQPQHF. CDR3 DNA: TGTGCCAGCAGCCCAGACAGGGGACGTCAGCCCCAGCATTTT.

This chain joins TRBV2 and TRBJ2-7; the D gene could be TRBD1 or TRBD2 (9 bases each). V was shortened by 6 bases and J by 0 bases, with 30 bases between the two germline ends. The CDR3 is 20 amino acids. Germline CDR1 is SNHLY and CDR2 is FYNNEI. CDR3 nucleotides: TGTGCCAGCAGGGAGGGGACAGGGCTGAGCGGGAGGCGAAGCTCCTACGAGCAGTACTTC. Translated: CASREGTGLSGRRSSYEQYF.

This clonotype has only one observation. CDR3 coding DNA: TGTGCCAGCAGCTTTAAGAGCACAGATACGCAGTATTTT. Protein sequence: CASSFKSTDTQYF. The chain is built from TRBV13 and TRBJ2-3; no firm D call. The CDR3 is 13 residues long. Germline-derived CDR1 and CDR2 are PRHDT and FYEKMQ (reference sequence). V was clipped by 3 bases and J by 0 bases, with 4 bases between them.

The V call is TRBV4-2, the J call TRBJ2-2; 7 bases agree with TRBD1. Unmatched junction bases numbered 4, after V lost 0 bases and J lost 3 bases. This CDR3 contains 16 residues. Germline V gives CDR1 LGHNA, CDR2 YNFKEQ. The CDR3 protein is CASSQEDGTDTGELFF. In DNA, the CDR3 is TGTGCCAGCAGCCAAGAGGACGGGACAGACACCGGGGAGCTGTTTTTT.

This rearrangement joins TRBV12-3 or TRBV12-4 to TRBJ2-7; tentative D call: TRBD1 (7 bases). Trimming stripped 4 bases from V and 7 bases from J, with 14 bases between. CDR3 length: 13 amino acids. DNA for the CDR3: TGTGCCAGCAGTTCCGGACAGGCGGGAGAGCAGTACTTC. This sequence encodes CASSSGQAGEQYF.

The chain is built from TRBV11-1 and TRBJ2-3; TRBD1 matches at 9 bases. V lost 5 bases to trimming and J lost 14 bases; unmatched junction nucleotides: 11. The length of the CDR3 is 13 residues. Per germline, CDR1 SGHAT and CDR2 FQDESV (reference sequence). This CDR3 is CASSQDPGQGTYF. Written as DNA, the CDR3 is TGTGCCAGCAGCCAAGACCCGGGACAGGGAACGTATTTT.

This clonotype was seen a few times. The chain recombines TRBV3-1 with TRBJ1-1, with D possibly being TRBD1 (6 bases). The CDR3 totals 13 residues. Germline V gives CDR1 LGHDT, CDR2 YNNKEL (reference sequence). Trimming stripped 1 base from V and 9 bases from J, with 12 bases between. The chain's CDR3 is CASSQGGLGQAFF. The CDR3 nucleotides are TGTGCCAGCAGCCAAGGGGGGCTGGGACAAGCTTTCTTT.

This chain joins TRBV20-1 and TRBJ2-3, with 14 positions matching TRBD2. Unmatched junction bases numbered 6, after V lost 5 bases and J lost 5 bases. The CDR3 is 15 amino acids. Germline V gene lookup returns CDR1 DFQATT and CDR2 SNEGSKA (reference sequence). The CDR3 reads CSAGLAGGQGDTQYF. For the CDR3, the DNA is TGCAGTGCTGGACTAGCGGGGGGCCAGGGAGATACGCAGTATTTT.

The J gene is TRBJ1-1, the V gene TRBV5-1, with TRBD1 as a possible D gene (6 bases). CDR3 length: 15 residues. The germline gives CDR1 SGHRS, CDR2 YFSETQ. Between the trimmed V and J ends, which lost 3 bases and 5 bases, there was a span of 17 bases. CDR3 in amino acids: CASSSGPGAITEAFF. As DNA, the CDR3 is TGCGCCAGCAGCTCCGGTCCGGGGGCGATAACTGAAGCTTTCTTT.

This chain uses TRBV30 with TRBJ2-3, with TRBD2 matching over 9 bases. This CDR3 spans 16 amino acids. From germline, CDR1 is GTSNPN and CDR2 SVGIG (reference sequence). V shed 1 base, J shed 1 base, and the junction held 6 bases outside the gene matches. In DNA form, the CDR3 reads TGTGCCTGGAGTGGGATGACTAGCGGAGGCACAGATACGCAGTATTTT. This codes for CAWSGMTSGGTDTQYF.

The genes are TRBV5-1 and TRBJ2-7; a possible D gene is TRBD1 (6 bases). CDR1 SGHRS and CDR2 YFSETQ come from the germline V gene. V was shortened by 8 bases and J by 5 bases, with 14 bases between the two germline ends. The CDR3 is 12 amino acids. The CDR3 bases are TGCGCCAGTCAAGAACAGGGCGACGAGCAGTACTTC. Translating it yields CASQEQGDEQYF.

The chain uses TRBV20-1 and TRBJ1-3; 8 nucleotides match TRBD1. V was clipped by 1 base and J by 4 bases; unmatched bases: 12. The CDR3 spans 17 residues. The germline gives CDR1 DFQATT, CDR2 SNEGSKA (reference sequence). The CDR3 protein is CSARGRRQRDRGNTIYF. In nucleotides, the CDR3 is TGCAGTGCTAGAGGTCGACGCCAACGGGACAGGGGAAACACCATATATTTT.

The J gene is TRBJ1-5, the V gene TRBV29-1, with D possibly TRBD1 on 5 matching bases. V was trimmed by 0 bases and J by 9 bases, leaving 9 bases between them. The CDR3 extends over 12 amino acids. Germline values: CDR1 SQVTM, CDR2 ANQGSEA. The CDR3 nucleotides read TGCAGCGTTGAAGAGCCGGGGGGGCCCCAGCATTTT. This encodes CSVEEPGGPQHF.

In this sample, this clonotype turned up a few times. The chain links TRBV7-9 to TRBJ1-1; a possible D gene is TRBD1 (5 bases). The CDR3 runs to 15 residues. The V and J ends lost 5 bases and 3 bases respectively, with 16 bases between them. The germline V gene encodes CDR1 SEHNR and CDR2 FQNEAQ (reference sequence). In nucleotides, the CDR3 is TGTGCCAGCAGCCCGCAGGGTGGCGAAGACACTGAAGCTTTCTTT. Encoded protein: CASSPQGGEDTEAFF.

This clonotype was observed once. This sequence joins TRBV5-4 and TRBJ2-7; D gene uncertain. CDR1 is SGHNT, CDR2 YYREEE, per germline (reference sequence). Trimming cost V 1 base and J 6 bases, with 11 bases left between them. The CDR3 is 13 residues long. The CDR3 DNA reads TGTGCCAGCAGCTTGTCCCTCCCCTCCGAGCAGTACTTC. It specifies CASSLSLPSEQYF. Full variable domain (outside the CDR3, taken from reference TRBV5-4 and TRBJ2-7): ETGVTQSPTHLIKTRGQQVTLRCSSQSGHNTVSWYQQALGQGPQFIFQYYREEENGRGNFPPRFSGLQFPNYSSELNVNALELDDSALYLCASSLSLPSEQYFGPGTRLTVT.

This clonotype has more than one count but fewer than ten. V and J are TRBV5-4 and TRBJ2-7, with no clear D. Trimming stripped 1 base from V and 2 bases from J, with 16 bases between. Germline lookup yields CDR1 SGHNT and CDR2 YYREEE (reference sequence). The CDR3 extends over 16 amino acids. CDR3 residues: CASSLISRVLTYEQYF. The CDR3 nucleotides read TGTGCCAGCAGCTTGATTTCCCGGGTTTTAACCTACGAGCAGTACTTC.

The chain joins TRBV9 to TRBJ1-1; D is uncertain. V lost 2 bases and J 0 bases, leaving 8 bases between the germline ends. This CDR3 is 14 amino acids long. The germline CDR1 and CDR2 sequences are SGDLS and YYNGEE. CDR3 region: CASSVGRLNTEAFF. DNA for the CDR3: TGTGCCAGCAGCGTGGGGAGGTTGAACACTGAAGCTTTCTTT. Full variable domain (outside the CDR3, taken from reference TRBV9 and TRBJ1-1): DSGVTQTPKHLITATGQRVTLRCSPRSGDLSVYWYQQSLDQGLQFLIQYYNGEERAKGNILERFSAQQFPDLHSELNLSSLELGDSALYFCASSVGRLNTEAFFGQGTRLTVV.

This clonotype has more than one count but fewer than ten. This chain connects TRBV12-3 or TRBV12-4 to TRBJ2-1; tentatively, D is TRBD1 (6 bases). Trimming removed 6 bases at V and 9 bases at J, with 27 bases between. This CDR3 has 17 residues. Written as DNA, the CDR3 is TGTGCCAGCAGATCCCCCCCGGGACAATTAAGTTCGGGTGAGCAGTTCTTC. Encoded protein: CASRSPPGQLSSGEQFF.

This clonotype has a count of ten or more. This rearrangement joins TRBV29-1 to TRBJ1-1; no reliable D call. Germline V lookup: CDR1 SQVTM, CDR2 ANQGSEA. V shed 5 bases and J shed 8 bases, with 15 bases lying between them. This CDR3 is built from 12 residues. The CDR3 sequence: CSVSSNLVEAFF. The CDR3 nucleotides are TGCAGCGTTTCGAGTAATCTAGTGGAAGCTTTCTTT.